What follows are 3 T cell receptor beta chains derived from one specimen sequenced in a study of T cell clonality in common variable immunodeficiency. Using immunoSEQ multiplex PCR, the repertoire was profiled, and TCRdb retains in-frame clones only, with some absent. This repertoire holds about 64,000 clones, and none appear only once. Material: peripheral blood mononuclear cells. All receptors come from a person aged 18 to 70 in good health.

This clone was observed at least ten times. The read stops 3 residues short of the end of the CDR3; the missing end is completed from the germline J gene. V is TRBV20-1 and J is TRBJ2-3; 8 nucleotides agree with TRBD2. Per germline, CDR1 DFQATT and CDR2 SNEGSKA (reference sequence). The CDR3 sequence is 13 residues long. The CDR3 protein is CRPSGGRTDTQYF. CDR3 DNA (partial): TGCAGGCCGAGCGGGGGCCGCACAGATACG.

This clone was recorded at least ten times. The sequence runs out 3 residues before the end of the CDR3; the remainder is reconstructed from the germline J gene. The chain couples TRBV5-1 to TRBJ1-5, with D perhaps matching TRBD1 (6 bases). The V gene lost 4 bases and the J gene lost 3 bases, with 14 bases spanning the gap. The germline V gene encodes CDR1 SGHRS and CDR2 YFSETQ. This CDR3 is built from 15 residues. The CDR3 loop is CASSLTTGNNQPQHF. The part of the CDR3 DNA that was read is TGCGCCAGCAGCCTTACGACAGGCAACAATCAGCCC.

In regard to this clone: With the read ending 3 residues before the CDR3 end, the germline J gene is used to fill in that end. The V and J genes are TRBV19 and TRBJ2-1, with D perhaps TRBD2 (6 bases). Germline loops: CDR1 LNHDA, CDR2 SQIVND (reference sequence). CDR3 size: 14 residues. Between the trimmed V and J ends, which lost 6 bases and 4 bases, there was a span of 13 bases. The covered CDR3 bases are TGTGCCAGTAGATCCGGGACTTCGTACAATGAG. Translating gives CASRSGTSYNE. Given in full, the CDR3 is CASRSGTSYNEQFF.